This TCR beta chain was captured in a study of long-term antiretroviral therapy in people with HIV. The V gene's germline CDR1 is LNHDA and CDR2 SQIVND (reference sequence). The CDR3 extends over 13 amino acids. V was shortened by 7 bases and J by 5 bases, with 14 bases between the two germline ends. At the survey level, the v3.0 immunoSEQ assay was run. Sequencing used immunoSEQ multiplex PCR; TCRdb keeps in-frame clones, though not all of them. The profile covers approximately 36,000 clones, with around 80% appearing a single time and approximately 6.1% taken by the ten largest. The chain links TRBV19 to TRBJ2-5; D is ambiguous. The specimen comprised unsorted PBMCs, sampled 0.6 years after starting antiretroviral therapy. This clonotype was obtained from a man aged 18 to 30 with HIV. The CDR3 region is CASINRRGETQYF. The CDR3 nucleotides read TGTGCCAGTATAAACCGACGTGGGGAGACCCAGTACTTC.